A selection of T cell receptor beta chains follows, all from one sample in a study of cytomegalovirus exposure and HLA in healthy donors. Produced via immunoSEQ multiplex PCR; TCRdb's table is partial and in-frame only. The sample carries 100,000 to 150,000 clones, nearly 90% recorded once. Input material: PBMCs. These receptors all come from a man aged 25-45 years in good health and CMV-seronegative. Both conserved end residues are part of each CDR3. A D gene is named only where the DNA matches it firmly. Only part of the rows carry a size: once, few, many, or a class if the clone is expanded.

V	D	size	J	DNA	CDR3
TRBV4-2	TRBD1	-	TRBJ2-7	TGTGCCAGCAGCCAAGAGGGAACAAGGGGGCTATACGAGCAGTACTTC	CASSQEGTRGLYEQYF
TRBV11-2	TRBD1	once	TRBJ1-3	TGTGCCAGCAGCTCCGGGACAGGGAACCGAAACACCATATATTTT	CASSSGTGNRNTIYF
TRBV4-2	TRBD2	-	TRBJ2-3	TGTGCCAGCAGCCAAGGCGGGGGGGTGTCAGATACGCAGTATTTT	CASSQGGGVSDTQYF
TRBV5-6	-	once	TRBJ2-1	TGTGCCAGCAGCTTGGGGTTGAGCCATGAGCAGTTCTTC	CASSLGLSHEQFF
TRBV19	TRBD1	-	TRBJ2-7	TGTGCCAGTAGTATCGCCGGGACAGGGGACCACGAGCAGTACTTC	CASSIAGTGDHEQYF
TRBV9	TRBD2	-	TRBJ2-2	TGTGCCAGCAGCGTTACCCCACTAGCGGGGCTAGACACCGGGGAGCTGTTTTTT	CASSVTPLAGLDTGELFF
TRBV19	-	-	TRBJ2-2	TGTGCCAGTAGTATTTTTATATCGGACACCGGGGAGCTGTTTTTT	CASSIFISDTGELFF
TRBV29-1	TRBD1	-	TRBJ2-5	TGCAGCGTTGAGGGGGACAGGGGATCCCGAGAGACCCAGTACTTC	CSVEGDRGSRETQYF
TRBV4-1	-	-	TRBJ1-2	TGCGCCAGCAGCCAAGACCCCCCTTCGGACAGTCGAGGCTACACCTTC	CASSQDPPSDSRGYTF
TRBV1	-	-	TRBJ2-3	TGCACCAGCAGCCAATCCGGGACTAGCGGGGGGGGCACAGATACGCAGTATTTT	CTSSQSGTSGGGTDTQYF
TRBV5-1	TRBD1	-	TRBJ1-2	TGCGCCAGCAGTCCGTGGGACAGAGGCTATGGCTACACCTTC	CASSPWDRGYGYTF
TRBV6-5	-	once	TRBJ2-2	TGTGCCAGCAGGGGGGGGCCGGGAACCGGGGAGCTGTTTTTT	CASRGGPGTGELFF
TRBV6-1	-	-	TRBJ1-1	TGTGCCAGCATGAGGGGGGGGAGCATGAACACTGAAGCTTTCTTT	CASMRGGSMNTEAFF
TRBV28	TRBD1	-	TRBJ1-2	TGTGCCAGCATCGACAGGGAATATGGCTACACCTTC	CASIDREYGYTF
TRBV29-1	-	-	TRBJ1-1	TGCAGCGTTGAAGGGTTGGGGCAGGAGAACACTGAAGCTTTCTTT	CSVEGLGQENTEAFF
TRBV29-1	-	-	TRBJ1-1	TGCAGCGTTGAAAGTGAAGGACAACTAGAAGCTTTCTTT	CSVESEGQLEAFF
TRBV5-4	-	-	TRBJ1-4	TGTGCCAGCAGCTTGGAGCCGGGGATGGTTGAAAAACTGTTTTTT	CASSLEPGMVEKLFF
TRBV5-6	TRBD1	-	TRBJ1-5	TGTGCCAGCAGCTTAAAGGGGGCAGGGCAGCCCCAGCATTTT	CASSLKGAGQPQHF
TRBV11-2	TRBD1	-	TRBJ2-2	TGTGCCAGCAGCTTACGTGGATTCGGGACAGGGGTCACCGGGGAGCTGTTTTTT	CASSLRGFGTGVTGELFF
TRBV13	TRBD1	-	TRBJ1-2	TGTGCCAGCAGCTTGGGACAGCCCTATGGCTACACCTTC	CASSLGQPYGYTF
TRBV7-9	-	-	TRBJ2-2	TGTGCCAGCAGCTTAAGTAGCAGAAACACCGGGGAGCTGTTTTTT	CASSLSSRNTGELFF
TRBV4-2	-	-	TRBJ2-3	TGTGCCAGCAGCCAAGAAGCAGGGGCAACAGATACGCAGTATTTT	CASSQEAGATDTQYF
TRBV19	TRBD1	-	TRBJ1-4	TGTGCCAGTGGGGGACAGGTGTACGCAACTAATGAAAAACTGTTTTTT	CASGGQVYATNEKLFF
TRBV7-2	TRBD1	-	TRBJ1-4	TGTGCCAGCAGCACCTACAGGGGGACTAATGAAAAACTGTTTTTT	CASSTYRGTNEKLFF
TRBV12-5	-	-	TRBJ2-3	TGTGCTAGTGGTTTGCCAACCTGGGGAGACACAGATACGCAGTATTTT	CASGLPTWGDTDTQYF
TRBV19	-	few	TRBJ1-3	TGTACCTACTCTGGAAACACCATATATTTT	CTYSGNTIYF
TRBV19	-	-	TRBJ1-5	TGTGCCAGTAGTAGTCAGGGCCGGTTAGGCAATCAGCCCCAGCATTTT	CASSSQGRLGNQPQHF
TRBV19	-	-	TRBJ1-1	TGTGCCAGTATCCCCCGGGGCGTGGGGGAGGTCTCTGAAGCTTTCTTT	CASIPRGVGEVSEAFF
TRBV5-1	-	-	TRBJ2-7	TGCGCCAGCAGCTTGGGGACAGCCTCAGGCCCCCTCCACGAGCAGTACTTC	CASSLGTASGPLHEQYF
TRBV9	-	-	TRBJ2-3	TGTGCCAGCAGCGTAGCACAGCCAACAGATACGCAGTATTTT	CASSVAQPTDTQYF
TRBV28	-	-	TRBJ1-2	TGTGCCAGCAGCGGGAATGCCGAGGTCTATGGCTACACCTTC	CASSGNAEVYGYTF